Below are 21 T cell receptor beta chains sequenced from a single sample in a study of identical twins. TCRdb processed the 5' RACE reads anew with MiXCR; each CDR3 protein has one entry. The table records fewer than 250,000 distinct CDR3 sequences, approximately 7.8% of them present only once. In addition, the sample was reused for a study of yellow fever vaccine responses in identical twins.

The sample consisted of CD8+ T cells sorted from blood. The receptors derive from a woman aged 18-29 years in good health.

This clonotype was picked up many times. The chain has TRBV20-1 and TRBJ2-2; D might be TRBD1 (6 bases). The V gene's germline CDR1 is DFQATT and CDR2 SNEGSKA (reference sequence). Trimming pared 2 bases from V and 7 bases from J, leaving 14 bases between. The CDR3 extends over 14 amino acids. In DNA form, the CDR3 reads TGCAGTGCTAGAACTTTCAGGGGAGTCGGGGAGCTGTTTTTT. Translating it yields CSARTFRGVGELFF.

The chain couples TRBV20-1 to TRBJ2-1, with 12 bases aligning to TRBD2. V dropped 3 bases and J dropped 10; count of bases not matched to a gene: 10. The CDR3 runs to 15 residues. Germline V gene sequence: CDR1 DFQATT, CDR2 SNEGSKA (reference sequence). CDR3 region: CSASIPSGGAAEQFF. The CDR3 coding sequence is TGCAGTGCTAGTATCCCTAGCGGGGGGGCCGCCGAGCAGTTCTTC.

V and J are TRBV28 and TRBJ2-5; D perhaps matches TRBD2 (5 bases). The V gene lost 3 bases and the J gene lost 7 bases, with 15 bases spanning the gap. CDR3 length: 14 amino acids. CDR1 and CDR2 (germline): MDHEN, SYDVKM. In nucleotides, the CDR3 is TGTGCCAGCAGTTTGTTCGGGAACCCCCGGACCCAGTACTTC. Encoded protein: CASSLFGNPRTQYF. The full variable domain, its missing parts supplied by reference TRBV28 and TRBJ2-5, is DVKVTQSSRYLVKRTGEKVFLECVQDMDHENMFWYRQDPGLGLRLIYFSYDVKMKEKGDIPEGYSVSREKKERFSLILESASTNQTSMYLCASSLFGNPRTQYFGPGTRLLVL.

This clonotype showed up many times. The rearrangement links TRBV4-1 to TRBJ1-5; a weak D match, TRBD1 (6 bases). V lost 4 bases to trimming and J lost 6 bases, with 22 bases between them. The CDR3 covers 17 residues. Per germline, CDR1 MGHRA and CDR2 YSYEKL. CDR3 in DNA: TGCGCCAGCAGCCCGAGTTTGGGGGGCGCGTATAGTCAGCCCCAGCATTTT. Amino acids: CASSPSLGGAYSQPQHF.

This clonotype is classed as medium-sized (0.01 to 0.1%). The chain uses TRBV7-6 and TRBJ1-1, with 9 positions matching TRBD1. V lost 8 bases and J lost 4; bases outside the gene matches: 5. The CDR3 extends over 13 amino acids. CDR1 is SGHVS, CDR2 FNYEAQ, per germline. The CDR3 nucleotides are TGTGCCAGCGCCCCGGGACAGGGCACTGAAGCTTTCTTT. This translates into CASAPGQGTEAFF.

This clonotype was observed at least ten times. V and J are TRBV15 and TRBJ1-5; no clear D gene. The CDR3 spans 14 residues. Germline CDR1 reads LNHNV; CDR2 reads YYDKDF (reference sequence). Trimming took 4 bases from V and 2 from J, leaving 9 bases between them. The CDR3: CATSIQTGNQPQHF. The CDR3 region has the DNA TGTGCCACCAGCATCCAGACCGGCAATCAGCCCCAGCATTTT.

The chain recombines TRBV2 with TRBJ2-1, with D uncertain. Trimming shortened V by 5 bases and J by 8 bases, and 13 bases separated the two germline ends. This CDR3 region has 13 residues. Germline CDR1 reads SNHLY; CDR2 reads FYNNEI. The DNA for the CDR3 is TGTGCCAGCAGTCCGCCCCCCGTTGATGAGCAGTTCTTC. It codes for CASSPPPVDEQFF.

The table lists this clonotype with a few counts. This rearrangement joins TRBV6-1 to TRBJ1-1; TRBD1 is a possible D gene (5 bases). This CDR3 comprises 15 residues. CDR1 and CDR2 from the germline V gene are MNHNS and SASEGT. Trimming took off 1 base at V and 2 bases at J, with 11 bases between the two ends. CDR3 sequence: CASSEEGRFNTEAFF. The CDR3, as DNA: TGTGCCAGCAGTGAAGAGGGGCGGTTTAACACTGAAGCTTTCTTT.

This clonotype occurred many times. The chain has TRBV29-1 and TRBJ2-3, with no clear D. Trimming cost V 1 base and J 0 bases, with 14 bases left between them. CDR3 length: 16 residues. Germline CDR1 and CDR2: SQVTM and ANQGSEA. The CDR3 DNA sequence: TGCAGCGTTGAAGTGGGCCTAAGGCCGAGCACAGATACGCAGTATTTT. It specifies CSVEVGLRPSTDTQYF.

In this sample, this clonotype turned up a few times. The V call is TRBV6-5, the J call TRBJ2-5; possibly TRBD1 or TRBD2 for D (5 bases each). The germline V gene has CDR1 MNHEY and CDR2 SVGAGI. V lost 4 bases to trimming and J lost 2 bases, with 20 bases between them. The CDR3 totals 17 residues. The CDR3 reads CASSSQYMGPYQETQYF. The DNA of the CDR3 is TGTGCCAGCAGTTCTCAATATATGGGACCGTATCAAGAGACCCAGTACTTC.

The chain has TRBV20-1 and TRBJ2-7; D might be TRBD2 (6 bases). Per germline, CDR1 DFQATT and CDR2 SNEGSKA (reference sequence). The V gene lost 0 bases and the J gene lost 2 bases, with 17 bases spanning the gap. The CDR3 is 16 residues long. As DNA, the CDR3 is TGCAGTGCTAGAGATTGGTCTAGCGCCTCTCCCTACGAGCAGTACTTC. This encodes CSARDWSSASPYEQYF.

V gene TRBV3-1 combines with J gene TRBJ2-3; 10 nucleotides align to TRBD2. Germline lookup yields CDR1 LGHDT and CDR2 YNNKEL (reference sequence). This CDR3 is 16 amino acids long. V lost 2 bases to trimming and J lost 3 bases; unmatched junction nucleotides: 5. The CDR3 loop reads CASSQTTSGSTDTQYF. The CDR3 DNA reads as TGTGCCAGCAGCCAAACGACTAGCGGGTCTACAGATACGCAGTATTTT.

This clonotype was detected many times. V usage is TRBV28 and J usage is TRBJ2-7, with 10 nucleotides matching TRBD1. The junction had 9 bases not matched to a gene; V was cut back by 5 bases and J by 2 bases. Germline assignment: CDR1 MDHEN and CDR2 SYDVKM. The CDR3 loop spans 16 amino acids. The CDR3 DNA is TGTGCCAGCAGTCCCGTTCGACAGGGGGCGGCCTACGAGCAGTACTTC. Protein sequence: CASSPVRQGAAYEQYF. Looking up the rest from reference TRBV28 and TRBJ2-7 gives the full variable domain: DVKVTQSSRYLVKRTGEKVFLECVQDMDHENMFWYRQDPGLGLRLIYFSYDVKMKEKGDIPEGYSVSREKKERFSLILESASTNQTSMYLCASSPVRQGAAYEQYFGPGTRLTVT.

This clonotype has at least ten counts. CDR3 bases: TGTGCCAGCAGCTCCCTGGGGGGGACTGAAGCTTTCTTT. Residues: CASSSLGGTEAFF. This sequence joins TRBV7-9 and TRBJ1-1; D possibly corresponds to TRBD1 (5 bases). V was trimmed by 4 bases and J by 5 bases, leaving 11 bases between them. The CDR3 has 13 amino acids. In germline, CDR1 is SEHNR, CDR2 FQNEAQ (reference sequence).

A few counts support this clonotype. The chain uses TRBV5-1 and TRBJ2-7; D is unclear. The germline CDR1 and CDR2 sequences are SGHRS and YFSETQ. The ends were cut back, 4 bases at V and 2 bases at J, with 13 bases in the middle. The CDR3 is 14 residues long. CDR3 in amino acids: CASSDPQKAYEQYF. In DNA form, the CDR3 reads TGCGCCAGCAGCGACCCCCAGAAAGCCTACGAGCAGTACTTC.

The chain is built from TRBV7-8 and TRBJ1-5; D gene uncertain. Trimming removed 3 bases from V and 7 bases from J, with 13 bases in between. Germline loops: CDR1 SGHVS, CDR2 FQNEAQ. The CDR3 is made up of 14 amino acids. CDR3 DNA sequence: TGTGCCAGCAGCTTGAGGGTGTCGGGCCAGCCCCAGCATTTT. Protein product: CASSLRVSGQPQHF.

This clonotype was found many times. The rearrangement links TRBV3-1 to TRBJ1-1; no clear D gene. Germline V gene sequence: CDR1 LGHDT, CDR2 YNNKEL (reference sequence). The CDR3 runs to 13 residues. Deletions cut 6 bases from V and 1 base from J, with 9 bases between. The CDR3 loop reads CASRFDRNTEAFF. The CDR3 DNA is TGTGCCAGCAGATTTGACCGGAACACTGAAGCTTTCTTT.

This clonotype occurred a few times. J is TRBJ1-1 and V is TRBV2; D call uncertain. CDR1 and CDR2 from the germline V gene are SNHLY and FYNNEI. V dropped 6 bases and J dropped 1 base, with 9 bases sitting between them. CDR3 length: 13 amino acids. CDR3 nucleotide sequence: TGTGCCAGCAGAGGACGGCCGAACACTGAAGCTTTCTTT. Its protein product is CASRGRPNTEAFF.

This clonotype was detected ten times or more. The chain uses TRBV25-1 and TRBJ1-1; tentatively, D is TRBD1 (5 bases). The CDR3 contains 14 residues. Deletions cut 7 bases from V and 1 base from J, with 13 bases between. Germline V gives CDR1 MGHDK, CDR2 SYGVNS. The CDR3 sequence is CASKNQGRNTEAFF. The CDR3 DNA reads TGTGCCAGCAAGAATCAGGGAAGGAACACTGAAGCTTTCTTT.

Many counts were recorded for this clonotype. This chain links TRBV4-1 with TRBJ2-1, with no clear D. V was clipped by 1 base and J by 9 bases, with 13 bases between them. The CDR3 loop spans 14 amino acids. Germline assignment: CDR1 MGHRA and CDR2 YSYEKL. CDR3 in amino acids: CASSQVSAEGEQFF. The CDR3, as DNA: TGCGCCAGCAGCCAAGTTTCGGCAGAAGGTGAGCAGTTCTTC.

This clonotype was detected ten times or more. V usage is TRBV7-9 and J usage is TRBJ2-2; a possible D gene is TRBD2 (5 bases). The CDR3 contains 16 residues. Per germline, CDR1 SEHNR and CDR2 FQNEAQ (reference sequence). Trimming shortened V by 1 base and J by 3 bases, and 12 bases separated the two germline ends. The CDR3 spells CASSLGRDRDTGELFF. The CDR3 region has the DNA TGTGCCAGCAGCTTAGGCCGGGATCGTGACACCGGGGAGCTGTTTTTT. The whole variable domain, remainder taken from reference TRBV7-9 and TRBJ2-2, is DTGVSQNPRHKITKRGQNVTFRCDPISEHNRLYWYRQTLGQGPEFLTYFQNEAQLEKSRLLSDRFSAERPKGSFSTLEIQRTEQGDSAMYLCASSLGRDRDTGELFFGEGSRLTVL.